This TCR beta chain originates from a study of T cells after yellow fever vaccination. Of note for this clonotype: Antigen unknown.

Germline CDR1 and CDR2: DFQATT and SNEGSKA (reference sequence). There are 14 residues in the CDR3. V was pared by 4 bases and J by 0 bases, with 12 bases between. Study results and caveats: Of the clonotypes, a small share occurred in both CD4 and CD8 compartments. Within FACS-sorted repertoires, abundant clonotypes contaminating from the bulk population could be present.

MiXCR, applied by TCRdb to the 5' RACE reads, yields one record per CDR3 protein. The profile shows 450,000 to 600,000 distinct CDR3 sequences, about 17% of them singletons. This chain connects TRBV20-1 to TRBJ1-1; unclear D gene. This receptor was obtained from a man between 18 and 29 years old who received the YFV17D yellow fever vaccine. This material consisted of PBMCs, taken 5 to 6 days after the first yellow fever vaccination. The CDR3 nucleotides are TGCAGTGCTACCGGAAGACCTATGAACACTGAAGCTTTCTTT. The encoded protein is CSATGRPMNTEAFF.